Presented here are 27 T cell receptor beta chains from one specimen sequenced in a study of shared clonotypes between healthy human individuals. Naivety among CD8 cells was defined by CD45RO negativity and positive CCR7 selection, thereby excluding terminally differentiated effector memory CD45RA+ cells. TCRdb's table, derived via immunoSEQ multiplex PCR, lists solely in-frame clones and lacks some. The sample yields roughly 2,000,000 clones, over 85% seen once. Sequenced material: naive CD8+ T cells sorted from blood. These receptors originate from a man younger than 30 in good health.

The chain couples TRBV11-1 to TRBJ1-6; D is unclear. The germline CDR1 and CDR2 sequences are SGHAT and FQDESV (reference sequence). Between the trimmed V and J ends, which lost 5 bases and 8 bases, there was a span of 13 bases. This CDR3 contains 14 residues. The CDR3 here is CASSPLPEDSPLHF. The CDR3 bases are TGTGCCAGCAGCCCGCTCCCGGAGGATTCACCCCTCCACTTT.

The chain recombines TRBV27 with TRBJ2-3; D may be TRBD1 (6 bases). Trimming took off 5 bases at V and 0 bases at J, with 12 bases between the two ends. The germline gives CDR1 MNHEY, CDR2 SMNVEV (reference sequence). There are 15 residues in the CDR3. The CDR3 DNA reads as TGTGCCAGCAGTCACAGGGAACCTAGCACAGATACGCAGTATTTT. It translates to CASSHREPSTDTQYF.

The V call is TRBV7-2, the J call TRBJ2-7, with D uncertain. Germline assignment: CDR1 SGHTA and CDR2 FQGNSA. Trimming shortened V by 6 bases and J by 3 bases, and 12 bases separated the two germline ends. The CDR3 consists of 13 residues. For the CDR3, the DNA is TGTGCCAGCAGTTATACCGGTGGCTACGAGCAGTACTTC. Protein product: CASSYTGGYEQYF. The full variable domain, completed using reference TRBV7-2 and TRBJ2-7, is GAGVSQSPSNKVTEKGKDVELRCDPISGHTALYWYRQSLGQGLEFLIYFQGNSAPDKSGLPSDRFSAERTGGSVSTLTIQRTQQEDSAVYLCASSYTGGYEQYFGPGTRLTVT.

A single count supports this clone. CDR3 loop: CASSSKYGADQMSGTQYF. The CDR3 nucleotides read TGTGCCAGCAGCTCCAAATACGGGGCGGATCAGATGTCGGGGACGCAGTATTTT. The chain has TRBV7-9 and TRBJ2-3, with D tentatively TRBD1 or TRBD2 (5 bases each). Trimming removed 4 bases at V and 9 bases at J, with 29 bases between. Germline CDR1 and CDR2: SEHNR and FQNEAQ (reference sequence). This CDR3 has 18 amino acids.

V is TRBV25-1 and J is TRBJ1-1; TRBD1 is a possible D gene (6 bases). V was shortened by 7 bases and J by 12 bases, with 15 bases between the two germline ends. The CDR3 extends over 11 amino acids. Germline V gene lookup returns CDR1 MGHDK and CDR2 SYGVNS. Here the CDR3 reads CASMVGGTTFF. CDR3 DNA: TGTGCCAGCATGGTTGGAGGGACAACTTTCTTT.

CDR3 sequence (DNA): TGTGCCAGCAGCCCAAAAGGGGCGGGACACGGCTACTATGGCTACACCTTC. Translating gives CASSPKGAGHGYYGYTF. The chain links TRBV7-9 to TRBJ1-2; perhaps TRBD1 as D (6 bases). Germline CDR1 is SEHNR and CDR2 is FQNEAQ (reference sequence). This CDR3 is built from 17 residues. V lost 5 bases, J lost 3 bases, and 22 bases lay in between.

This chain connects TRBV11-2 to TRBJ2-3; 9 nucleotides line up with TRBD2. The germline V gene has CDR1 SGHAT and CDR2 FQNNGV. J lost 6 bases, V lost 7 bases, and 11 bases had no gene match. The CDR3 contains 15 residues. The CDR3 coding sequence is TGTGCCAGCACGAATCTAGCGGGGCAATGGGATACGCAGTATTTT. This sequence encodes CASTNLAGQWDTQYF.

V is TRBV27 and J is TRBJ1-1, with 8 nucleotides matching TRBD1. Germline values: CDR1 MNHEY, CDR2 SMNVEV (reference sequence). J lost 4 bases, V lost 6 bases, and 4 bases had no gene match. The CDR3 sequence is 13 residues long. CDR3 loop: CASSSGGPTEAFF. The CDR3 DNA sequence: TGTGCCAGCAGCTCAGGGGGCCCCACTGAAGCTTTCTTT.

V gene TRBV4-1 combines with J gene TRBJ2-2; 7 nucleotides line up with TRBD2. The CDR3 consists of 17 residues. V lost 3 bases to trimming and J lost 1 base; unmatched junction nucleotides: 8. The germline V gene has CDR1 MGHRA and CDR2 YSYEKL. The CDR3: CASSQSELAENTGELFF. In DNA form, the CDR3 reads TGCGCCAGCAGCCAGTCTGAGCTAGCGGAGAACACCGGGGAGCTGTTTTTT.

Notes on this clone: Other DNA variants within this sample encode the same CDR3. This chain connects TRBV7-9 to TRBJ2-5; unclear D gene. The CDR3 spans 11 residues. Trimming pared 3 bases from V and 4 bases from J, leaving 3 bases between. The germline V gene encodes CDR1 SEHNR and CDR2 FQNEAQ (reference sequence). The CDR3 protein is CASSFLETQYF. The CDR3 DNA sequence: TGTGCCAGCAGCTTCTTAGAGACCCAGTACTTC.

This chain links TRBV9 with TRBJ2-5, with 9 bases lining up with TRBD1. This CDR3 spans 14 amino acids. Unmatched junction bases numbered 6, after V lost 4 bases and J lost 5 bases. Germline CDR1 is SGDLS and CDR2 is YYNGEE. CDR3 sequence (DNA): TGTGCCAGCAGCCCAACAGGGGGCTTGGAGACCCAGTACTTC. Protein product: CASSPTGGLETQYF. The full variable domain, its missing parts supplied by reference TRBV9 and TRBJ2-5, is DSGVTQTPKHLITATGQRVTLRCSPRSGDLSVYWYQQSLDQGLQFLIQYYNGEERAKGNILERFSAQQFPDLHSELNLSSLELGDSALYFCASSPTGGLETQYFGPGTRLLVL.

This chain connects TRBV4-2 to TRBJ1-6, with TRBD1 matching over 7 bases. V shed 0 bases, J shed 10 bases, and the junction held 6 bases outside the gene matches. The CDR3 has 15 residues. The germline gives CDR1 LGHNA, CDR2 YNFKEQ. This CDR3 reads CASSQDDRDGSPLHF. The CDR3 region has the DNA TGTGCCAGCAGCCAAGATGACAGGGATGGGTCACCCCTCCACTTT.

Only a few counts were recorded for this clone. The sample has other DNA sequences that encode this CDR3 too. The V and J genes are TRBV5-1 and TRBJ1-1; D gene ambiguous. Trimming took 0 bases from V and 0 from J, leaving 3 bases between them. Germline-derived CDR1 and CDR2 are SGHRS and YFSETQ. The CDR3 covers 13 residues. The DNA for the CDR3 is TGCGCCAGCAGCTTGGCTGTGAACACTGAAGCTTTCTTT. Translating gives CASSLAVNTEAFF.

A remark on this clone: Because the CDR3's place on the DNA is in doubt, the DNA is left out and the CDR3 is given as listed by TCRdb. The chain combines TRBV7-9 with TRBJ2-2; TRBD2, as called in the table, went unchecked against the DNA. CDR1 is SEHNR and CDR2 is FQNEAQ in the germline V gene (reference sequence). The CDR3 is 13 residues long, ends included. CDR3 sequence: CASILGGPGELFF.

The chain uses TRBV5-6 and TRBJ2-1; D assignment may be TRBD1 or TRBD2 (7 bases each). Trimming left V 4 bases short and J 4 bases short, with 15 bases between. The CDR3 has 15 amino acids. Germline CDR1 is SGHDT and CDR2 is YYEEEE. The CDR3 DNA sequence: TGTGCCAGCAGCCGCCAGGGGGAGGGATACAATGAGCAGTTCTTC. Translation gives CASSRQGEGYNEQFF.

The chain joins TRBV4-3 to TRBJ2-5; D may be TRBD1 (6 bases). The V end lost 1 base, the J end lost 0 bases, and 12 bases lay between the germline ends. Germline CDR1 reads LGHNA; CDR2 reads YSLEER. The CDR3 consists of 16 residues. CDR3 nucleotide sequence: TGCGCCAGCAGCCAAGCCCCTTGGACAGACCAAGAGACCCAGTACTTC. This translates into CASSQAPWTDQETQYF.

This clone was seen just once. CDR3 residues: CASSLDSYGYTF. The CDR3 nucleotides are TGTGCCAGCAGCTTAGATTCCTATGGCTACACCTTC. J is TRBJ1-2 and V is TRBV11-2, with D unclear. The CDR3 spans 12 residues. Germline CDR1 is SGHAT and CDR2 is FQNNGV. Trimming took 0 bases from V and 4 from J, leaving 3 bases between them.

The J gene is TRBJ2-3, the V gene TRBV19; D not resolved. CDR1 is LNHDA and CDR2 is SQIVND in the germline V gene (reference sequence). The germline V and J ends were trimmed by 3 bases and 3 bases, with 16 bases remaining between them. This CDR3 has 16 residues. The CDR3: CASSMQASVRTDTQYF. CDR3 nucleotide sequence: TGTGCCAGTAGTATGCAAGCGTCGGTAAGAACAGATACGCAGTATTTT.

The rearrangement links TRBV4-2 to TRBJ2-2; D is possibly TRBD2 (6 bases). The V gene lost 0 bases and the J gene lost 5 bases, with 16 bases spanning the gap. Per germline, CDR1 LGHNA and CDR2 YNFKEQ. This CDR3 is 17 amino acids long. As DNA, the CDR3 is TGTGCCAGCAGCCAAGAGGAACGGGAGTGGGGTACCGGGGAGCTGTTTTTT. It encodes CASSQEEREWGTGELFF.

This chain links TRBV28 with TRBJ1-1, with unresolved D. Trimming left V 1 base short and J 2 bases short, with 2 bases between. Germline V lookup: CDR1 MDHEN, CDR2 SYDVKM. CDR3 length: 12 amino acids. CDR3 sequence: CASSLYNTEAFF. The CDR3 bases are TGTGCCAGCAGTTTATACAACACTGAAGCTTTCTTT.

The CDR3 coding sequence is TGTGCCACCAGCACGGGGGTACAGGGGGTGGTCGAGCAGTACTTC. Protein: CATSTGVQGVVEQYF. V is TRBV15 and J is TRBJ2-7; TRBD1 matches at 8 bases. In germline, CDR1 is LNHNV, CDR2 YYDKDF (reference sequence). Trimming at V came to 4 bases and at J to 6 bases, leaving 11 bases not matched to a gene. The CDR3 consists of 15 residues.

Here the CDR3 reads CASSLSGVTDTQYF. CDR3 DNA: TGTGCCAGCAGTTTGAGCGGGGTTACAGATACGCAGTATTTT. The rearrangement links TRBV28 to TRBJ2-3; 7 bases agree with TRBD2. V lost 3 bases, J lost 3 bases, and 3 bases stayed unmatched. CDR1 is MDHEN and CDR2 is SYDVKM in the germline V gene. The CDR3 runs to 14 residues.

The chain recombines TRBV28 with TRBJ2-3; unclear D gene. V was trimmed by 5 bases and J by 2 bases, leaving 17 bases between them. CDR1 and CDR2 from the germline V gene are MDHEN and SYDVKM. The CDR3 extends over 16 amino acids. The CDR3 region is CASSEDDGPYTDTQYF. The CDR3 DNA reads TGTGCCAGCAGTGAGGACGACGGTCCATACACAGATACGCAGTATTTT.

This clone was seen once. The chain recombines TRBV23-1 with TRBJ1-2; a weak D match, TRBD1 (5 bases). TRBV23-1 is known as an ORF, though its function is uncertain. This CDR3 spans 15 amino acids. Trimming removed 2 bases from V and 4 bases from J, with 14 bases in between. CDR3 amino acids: CASSQHSTGGYGYTF. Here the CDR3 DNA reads TGCGCCAGCAGTCAACACTCTACGGGGGGCTATGGCTACACCTTC.

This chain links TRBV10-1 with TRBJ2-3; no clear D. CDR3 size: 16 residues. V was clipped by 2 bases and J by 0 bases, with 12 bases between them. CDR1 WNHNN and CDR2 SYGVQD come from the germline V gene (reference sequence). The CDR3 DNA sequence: TGCGCCAGCAGTGAGAGGGCCGGGCCTAGCACAGATACGCAGTATTTT. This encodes CASSERAGPSTDTQYF.

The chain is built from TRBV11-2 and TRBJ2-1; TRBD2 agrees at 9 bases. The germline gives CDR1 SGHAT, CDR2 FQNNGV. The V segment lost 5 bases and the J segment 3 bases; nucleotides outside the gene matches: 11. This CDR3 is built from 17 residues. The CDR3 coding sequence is TGTGCCAGCAGCGTACTAGCGGGCGGTGGGTACTACAATGAGCAGTTCTTC. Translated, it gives CASSVLAGGGYYNEQFF.

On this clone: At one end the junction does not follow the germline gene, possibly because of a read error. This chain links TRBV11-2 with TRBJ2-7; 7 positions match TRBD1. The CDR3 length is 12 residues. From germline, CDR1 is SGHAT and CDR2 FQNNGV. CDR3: CASSWDSYVQYF. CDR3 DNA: TGTGCCAGCAGCTGGGACAGCTACGTGCAGTACTTC. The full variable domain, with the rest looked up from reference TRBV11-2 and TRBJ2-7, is EAGVAQSPRYKIIEKRQSVAFWCNPISGHATLYWYQQILGQGPKLLIQFQNNGVVDDSQLPKDRFSAERLKGVDSTLKIQPAKLEDSAVYLCASSWDSYVQYFGPGTRLTVT.